The 23 T cell receptor beta chains given below trace back to one sample, sequenced in a study of OX40 agonist ivuxolimab in advanced cancers. Measured with immunoSEQ multiplex PCR; TCRdb has only the in-frame clones, and not every one. The sample shows 45,000 to 60,000 clones, about 88% of them seen only once. The sample consisted of CD4+ or CD8+ T cells sorted from blood, taken in a trial of the OX40 agonist ivuxolimab. The receptors derive from an adult with an advanced solid tumor such as melanoma, head and neck, liver or kidney cancer.

The chain employs TRBV10-3 and TRBJ1-5, with D perhaps TRBD1 (6 bases). This CDR3 spans 17 amino acids. Deletions cut 3 bases from V and 0 bases from J, with 15 bases between. The germline gives CDR1 ENHRY, CDR2 SYGVKD. This chain's CDR3 is CAISESAGTPSNQPQHF. In DNA, the CDR3 is TGTGCCATCAGTGAATCGGCGGGGACACCTAGCAATCAGCCCCAGCATTTT.

The chain uses TRBV19 and TRBJ1-5; TRBD1 might be the D (5 bases). The CDR3 has 15 amino acids. Trimming removed 4 bases at V and 4 bases at J, with 14 bases between. Germline loops: CDR1 LNHDA, CDR2 SQIVND (reference sequence). CDR3 protein: CASSTRDGFNQPQHF. In DNA form, the CDR3 reads TGTGCCAGTAGTACTCGGGACGGATTTAATCAGCCCCAGCATTTT.

The table lists this clone with a few counts. This chain connects TRBV5-8 to TRBJ2-7; tentative D call: TRBD1 (5 bases). Deletions cut 4 bases from V and 5 bases from J, with 16 bases between. The CDR3 has 14 residues. The germline gives CDR1 SGHTS, CDR2 YDEGEE. CDR3 region: CASSRGQGFDEQYF. Here the CDR3 DNA reads TGTGCCAGCAGCCGAGGTCAGGGTTTCGACGAGCAGTACTTC.

This rearrangement joins TRBV5-1 to TRBJ2-7; D may correspond to TRBD1 or TRBD2 (6 bases each). In germline, CDR1 is SGHRS, CDR2 YFSETQ. This CDR3 has 15 residues. V lost 0 bases to trimming and J lost 4 bases, with 14 bases between them. Here the CDR3 DNA reads TGCGCCAGCAGCTTGGCGGCAGGGGAGGAGTACGAGCAGTACTTC. Translation gives CASSLAAGEEYEQYF.

Comment on this clone: It is unclear where the CDR3 begins or ends on the DNA, so no DNA is shown, and the CDR3 is as TCRdb lists it. The chain recombines TRBV5-6 with TRBJ2-2; TRBD2, as called in the table, went unchecked against the DNA. With termini counted, the CDR3 has 13 amino acids. CDR1 SGHDT and CDR2 YYEEEE come from the germline V gene. CDR3 protein: CASSSLRAGELFF.

The rearrangement links TRBV28 to TRBJ2-7, with 8 bases lining up with TRBD2. This CDR3 contains 19 residues. CDR1 is MDHEN and CDR2 is SYDVKM in the germline V gene. V was pared by 5 bases and J by 1 base, with 19 bases of the junction left unmatched. The CDR3 loop is CASSIGSGLAGVKSYEQYF. The CDR3 DNA is TGTGCCAGCAGTATTGGTTCGGGTCTAGCGGGTGTCAAGTCCTACGAGCAGTACTTC.

This clone is deemed medium-sized. V and J are TRBV7-6 and TRBJ1-2; D remains ambiguous. CDR1 is SGHVS, CDR2 FNYEAQ, per germline. The V end was cut by 5 bases, the J end by 1 base, with 20 bases between. This CDR3 has 17 residues. The CDR3 loop is CASSPLFAGGRNYGYTF. CDR3 DNA: TGTGCCAGCAGCCCTTTGTTCGCTGGCGGTCGTAACTATGGCTACACCTTC.

The chain uses TRBV7-9 and TRBJ2-7; 9 nucleotides agree with TRBD1. The CDR3 runs 16 residues. Trimming took 5 bases from V and 5 from J; bases not matched to a gene: 13. Germline V gene lookup returns CDR1 SEHNR and CDR2 FQNEAQ (reference sequence). DNA for the CDR3: TGTGCCAGCAGCCCTAGGGCGGGACAGGGAAGAGACGAGCAGTACTTC. This encodes CASSPRAGQGRDEQYF.

The chain links TRBV5-6 to TRBJ2-7; D is perhaps TRBD2 (6 bases). Deletions cut 2 bases from V and 3 bases from J, with 15 bases between. The CDR3 is made up of 15 amino acids. Germline values: CDR1 SGHDT, CDR2 YYEEEE. The CDR3: CASSLRWRGLYEQYF. CDR3 nucleotide sequence: TGTGCCAGCAGCTTAAGGTGGCGGGGTCTCTACGAGCAGTACTTC.

The gene calls are TRBV5-1 and TRBJ2-3; 9 positions match TRBD1. The CDR3 length is 15 residues. CDR1 is SGHRS and CDR2 is YFSETQ in the germline V gene. The ends lost 4 bases at V and 1 base at J; junction bases unmatched: 4. The CDR3 bases are TGCGCCAGCAGCCTAAGACAGGGGGGCACAGATACGCAGTATTTT. Translation gives CASSLRQGGTDTQYF.

The chain is built from TRBV4-2 and TRBJ2-2, with D possibly being TRBD1 (5 bases). CDR3 length: 18 residues. Germline V gene sequence: CDR1 LGHNA, CDR2 YNFKEQ. V dropped 0 bases and J dropped 1 base, with 15 bases sitting between them. The CDR3: CASSQDRLIRGNTGELFF. The CDR3 DNA is TGTGCCAGCAGCCAAGATCGCCTAATTAGGGGGAACACCGGGGAGCTGTTTTTT.

The chain couples TRBV18 to TRBJ1-4; 9 positions agree with TRBD1. CDR1 is KGHSH and CDR2 is LQKENI in the germline V gene. Trimming at V came to 3 bases and at J to 8 bases, leaving 4 bases not matched to a gene. The CDR3 is 14 residues long. CDR3 protein: CASSPGTGNEKLFF. In DNA, the CDR3 is TGTGCCAGCTCACCTGGGACAGGGAACGAAAAACTGTTTTTT. Full variable domain (outside the CDR3, taken from reference TRBV18 and TRBJ1-4): NAGVMQNPRHLVRRRGQEARLRCSPMKGHSHVYWYRQLPEEGLKFMVYLQKENIIDESGMPKERFSAEFPKEGPSILRIQQVVRGDSAAYFCASSPGTGNEKLFFGSGTQLSVL.

This clone has just one count. The V and J genes are TRBV10-3 and TRBJ1-2; 8 bases are shared with TRBD1. Per the germline V gene, CDR1 is ENHRY and CDR2 is SYGVKD. V shed 5 bases, J shed 1 base, and the junction held 3 bases outside the gene matches. The CDR3 has 14 residues. The CDR3 loop reads CAISPGQVNYGYTF. In nucleotides, the CDR3 is TGTGCCATCAGTCCGGGACAGGTTAACTATGGCTACACCTTC.

This chain uses TRBV4-3 with TRBJ1-1; TRBD1 is a possible D gene (5 bases). The CDR3 runs to 13 residues. CDR1 LGHNA and CDR2 YSLEER come from the germline V gene. V was trimmed by 0 bases and J by 6 bases, leaving 8 bases between them. DNA for the CDR3: TGCGCCAGCAGCCAAGAATGGGGGGCTGAAGCTTTCTTT. Translated, it gives CASSQEWGAEAFF.

This chain connects TRBV6-4 to TRBJ2-7; 8 bases map to TRBD2. The CDR3 has 14 amino acids. CDR1 is MRHNA and CDR2 is SNTAGT in the germline V gene. CDR3 DNA sequence: TGTGCAGCAGTGACATCAGCGGGAGAGGGCGAGCAGTACTTC. Protein product: CAAVTSAGEGEQYF.

This clone was counted a single time. The chain employs TRBV6-5 and TRBJ2-1; 12 bases agree with TRBD2. The V gene end was trimmed by 4 bases and the J gene end by 8 bases; junction bases not matched to a gene: 9. The CDR3 extends over 16 amino acids. CDR1 is MNHEY and CDR2 is SVGAGI in the germline V gene. The CDR3 protein is CASSSTTSGRVDEQFF. For the CDR3, the DNA is TGTGCCAGCAGTTCCACGACTAGCGGGAGAGTCGATGAGCAGTTCTTC.

The J gene is TRBJ1-2, the V gene TRBV10-3, with D tentatively TRBD1 (5 bases). The CDR3 is made up of 16 amino acids. Germline V gene sequence: CDR1 ENHRY, CDR2 SYGVKD. Trimming left V 11 bases short and J 8 bases short, with 30 bases between. CDR3 in DNA: TGTGCCGCGAGGGGTGTTTCCGGGTCCCCTGTTGGGGGCTACACCTTC. It yields the protein CAARGVSGSPVGGYTF.

V usage is TRBV9 and J usage is TRBJ2-3; possibly TRBD2 for D (6 bases). Germline CDR1 is SGDLS and CDR2 is YYNGEE. Trimming pared 2 bases from V and 1 base from J, leaving 8 bases between. The CDR3 sequence is 14 residues long. The CDR3 spells CASSVVAGTDTQYF. The CDR3 DNA reads as TGTGCCAGCAGCGTGGTAGCGGGCACAGATACGCAGTATTTT.

The chain recombines TRBV6-1 with TRBJ2-1; 7 bases are a match to TRBD2. V trimming: 4 bases; J trimming: 2 bases; junction bases outside the gene matches: 8. The CDR3 covers 16 residues. CDR1 and CDR2 (germline): MNHNS, SASEGT. The CDR3 is CASSGPWAGAYNEQFF. The CDR3 DNA reads as TGTGCCAGCAGTGGCCCCTGGGCGGGAGCCTACAATGAGCAGTTCTTC.

This chain connects TRBV4-1 to TRBJ2-3; perhaps TRBD1 as D (6 bases). There are 17 residues in the CDR3. CDR1 MGHRA and CDR2 YSYEKL come from the germline V gene. V was clipped by 4 bases and J by 2 bases, with 19 bases between them. CDR3 amino acids: CASSPKPTGFDTDTQYF. CDR3 bases: TGCGCCAGCAGCCCCAAACCAACAGGGTTTGACACAGATACGCAGTATTTT.

The gene calls are TRBV6-1 and TRBJ2-3, with 9 bases fitting TRBD2. Germline trimming cut 6 bases from V and 1 base from J; bases unmatched to any gene: 2. CDR3 length: 14 residues. CDR1 and CDR2 from the germline V gene are MNHNS and SASEGT. CDR3: CASRKREGTDTQYF. The DNA for the CDR3 is TGTGCCAGCAGGAAGCGGGAGGGCACAGATACGCAGTATTTT.

V and J are TRBV27 and TRBJ2-3; D call uncertain. The germline V and J ends were trimmed by 3 bases and 6 bases, with 7 bases remaining between them. Germline CDR1 MNHEY, CDR2 SMNVEV (reference sequence). The CDR3 spans 12 residues. CDR3: CASSLNYDTQYF. In DNA, the CDR3 is TGTGCCAGCAGTTTGAATTACGATACGCAGTATTTT.

V gene TRBV9 combines with J gene TRBJ2-3; 9 bases are shared with TRBD2. V was pared by 4 bases and J by 5 bases, with 5 bases of the junction left unmatched. The germline CDR1 and CDR2 sequences are SGDLS and YYNGEE. The CDR3 consists of 14 residues. CDR3 protein: CASSPSGAGDTQYF. The CDR3 DNA reads as TGTGCCAGCAGCCCTAGCGGGGCAGGAGATACGCAGTATTTT.